One and the same sample provided the 3 T cell receptor beta chains below, sequenced in a study of shared clonotypes between healthy human individuals. Assay: immunoSEQ multiplex PCR; the TCRdb copy retains only in-frame clones and omits some. The sample shows roughly 590,000 clones, around 95% of them seen only once. Terminally differentiated effector memory CD45RA+ cells were excluded by CCR7 positive selection of CD45RO-negative cells. The material sequenced was naive CD8+ T cells sorted from blood. Receptors were obtained from a woman aged 25 to 39 in good health.

V is TRBV28 and J is TRBJ1-6; 7 nucleotides align to TRBD1. The CDR3 is made up of 15 amino acids. The junction had 6 bases not matched to a gene; V was cut back by 3 bases and J by 7 bases. Germline-derived CDR1 and CDR2 are MDHEN and SYDVKM. The CDR3 here is CASSFPGTENSPLHF. CDR3 DNA: TGTGCCAGCAGTTTTCCTGGGACAGAAAATTCACCCCTCCACTTT.

This chain links TRBV6-5 with TRBJ2-3, with D hard to call. The CDR3 is 13 residues long. Germline values: CDR1 MNHEY, CDR2 SVGAGI. V was trimmed by 9 bases and J by 4 bases, leaving 14 bases between them. CDR3 in DNA: TGTGCCAGTAAACCCCTAGGCTCAGATACGCAGTATTTT. This codes for CASKPLGSDTQYF.

The chain carries TRBV28 and TRBJ2-1, with 10 bases identical to TRBD2. J gave up 8 bases and V 1 base, and 5 bases lay outside the gene matches. This CDR3 has 15 residues. Germline loops: CDR1 MDHEN, CDR2 SYDVKM. In DNA, the CDR3 is TGTGCCAGCAGTTTATTGGCTAGCGGGAGTGATGAGCAGTTCTTC. It specifies CASSLLASGSDEQFF.